Following are 23 T cell receptor beta chains from one sample sequenced in a study of cytomegalovirus exposure and HLA in healthy donors. The PCR ran on 60 Vbeta and 13 Jbeta primers. Measured with immunoSEQ multiplex PCR; TCRdb has only the in-frame clones, and not every one. The profile shows about 190,000 clones, 65% to 75% of them singletons. Sequenced sample: PBMCs. The receptors were gathered from a man aged 25-45 years in good health and CMV-seropositive.

This clone showed up just a few times. Here the CDR3 reads CASSPSSAADTQYF. The CDR3 DNA sequence: TGCGCCAGCAGCCCCTCTAGCGCGGCAGATACGCAGTATTTT. The chain has TRBV5-1 and TRBJ2-3; D is possibly TRBD2 (6 bases). This CDR3 is 14 amino acids long. Germline V lookup: CDR1 SGHRS, CDR2 YFSETQ. Trimming pared 4 bases from V and 4 bases from J, leaving 13 bases between.

The gene calls are TRBV12-5 and TRBJ2-2; TRBD1 is a possible D gene (5 bases). Trimming removed 0 bases from V and 7 bases from J, with 12 bases in between. Germline V gene lookup returns CDR1 LGHNT and CDR2 FRNRAP. The CDR3 runs 15 residues. The CDR3, as DNA: TGTGCTAGTGGTTTGGTACTTGAAGGACACGGGGAGCTGTTTTTT. Protein sequence: CASGLVLEGHGELFF.

This CDR3 is CASSYGLAGQGAQYF. Here the CDR3 DNA reads TGTGCCAGCAGCTACGGACTAGCGGGGCAAGGGGCCCAGTACTTC. The chain employs TRBV5-4 and TRBJ2-5; TRBD2 agrees at 12 bases. The germline gives CDR1 SGHNT, CDR2 YYREEE (reference sequence). CDR3 length: 15 residues. Trimming at V came to 3 bases and at J to 9 bases, leaving 9 bases not matched to a gene.

The chain carries TRBV6-6 and TRBJ2-6, with D possibly TRBD1 on 5 matching bases. CDR3 length equals 14 residues. V was pared by 9 bases and J by 7 bases, with 16 bases between. Germline assignment: CDR1 MNHNY and CDR2 SVGAGI (reference sequence). CDR3 DNA sequence: TGTGCCAGTAAGGGGCGGCGAGGCGCCAACGTCCTGACTTTC. Protein product: CASKGRRGANVLTF.

V and J are TRBV10-3 and TRBJ1-2; D is unclear. The CDR3 covers 15 residues. Germline values: CDR1 ENHRY, CDR2 SYGVKD. V shed 0 bases and J shed 6 bases, with 14 bases lying between them. CDR3 sequence: CAISESVREIHGYTF. The CDR3 DNA sequence: TGTGCCATCAGTGAGTCGGTCCGAGAGATCCATGGCTACACCTTC.

This rearrangement joins TRBV7-2 to TRBJ1-5, with 8 nucleotides matching TRBD1. Per germline, CDR1 SGHTA and CDR2 FQGNSA. Trimming took 5 bases from V and 5 from J; bases not matched to a gene: 5. CDR3 length equals 14 residues. CDR3 loop: CASSKGQGDQPQHF. The CDR3 DNA is TGTGCCAGCAGCAAAGGACAGGGTGATCAGCCCCAGCATTTT.

V is TRBV29-1 and J is TRBJ2-5, with D possibly matching TRBD1 (6 bases). The germline V gene encodes CDR1 SQVTM and CDR2 ANQGSEA. The CDR3 loop spans 14 amino acids. The V end was cut by 4 bases, the J end by 5 bases, with 17 bases between. Here the CDR3 reads CSVVLPQGRETQYF. The CDR3 region has the DNA TGCAGCGTTGTATTGCCACAGGGTCGGGAGACCCAGTACTTC.

J is TRBJ2-4 and V is TRBV11-3; 12 bases agree with TRBD1. This CDR3 is built from 16 residues. V was pared by 4 bases and J by 6 bases, with 7 bases of the junction left unmatched. Germline loops: CDR1 SGHNT, CDR2 YENEEA. DNA of the CDR3: TGTGCCAGCAGCTCCGGGACAGGGGGCCCCAGAAACATTCAGTACTTC. It codes for CASSSGTGGPRNIQYF.

V gene TRBV21-1 combines with J gene TRBJ1-6; the table names TRBD1, a call not compared with the DNA. TRBV21-1 is reported as a pseudogene. This CDR3 has 19 residues. The CDR3 is CASSRSGQTASSYNSPLHF. CDR3 bases: TGTGCCAGCAGCCGCTCGGGTCAGACAGCGAGCTCCTATAATTCACCCCTCCACTTT.

This clone was found once. The J gene is TRBJ2-3, the V gene TRBV4-2, with 9 bases lining up with TRBD2. V shed 0 bases and J 5 bases; nucleotides not matched to a gene: 9. The CDR3 is 17 residues long. The germline gives CDR1 LGHNA, CDR2 YNFKEQ. The chain's CDR3 is CASSQDSAGGLGDTQYF. The CDR3 DNA is TGTGCCAGCAGCCAAGATTCTGCGGGAGGGCTGGGAGATACGCAGTATTTT.

The chain has TRBV6-4 and TRBJ2-1; perhaps TRBD2 as D (5 bases). Trimming took 6 bases from V and 5 from J, leaving 11 bases between them. The CDR3 consists of 13 residues. CDR1 MRHNA and CDR2 SNTAGT come from the germline V gene. In nucleotides, the CDR3 is TGTGCCAGCAGCCCTCTCGGGAACAATGAGCAGTTCTTC. Translation gives CASSPLGNNEQFF.

The V call is TRBV11-2, the J call TRBJ1-1; D not certain. The V end was cut by 4 bases, the J end by 1 base, with 7 bases between. This CDR3 has 13 residues. Germline CDR1 reads SGHAT; CDR2 reads FQNNGV. The CDR3 sequence: CASSSRSNTEAFF. CDR3 in DNA: TGTGCCAGCAGCTCCCGGTCGAACACTGAAGCTTTCTTT. Full variable domain (rest looked up from reference TRBV11-2 and TRBJ1-1): EAGVAQSPRYKIIEKRQSVAFWCNPISGHATLYWYQQILGQGPKLLIQFQNNGVVDDSQLPKDRFSAERLKGVDSTLKIQPAKLEDSAVYLCASSSRSNTEAFFGQGTRLTVV.

The J gene is TRBJ2-3, the V gene TRBV7-2; a weak D match, TRBD2 (6 bases). V lost 5 bases, J lost 4 bases, and 19 bases lay in between. The CDR3 spans 16 residues. The V gene's germline CDR1 is SGHTA and CDR2 FQGNSA. The CDR3 protein is CASSAPRREGPDTQYF. The DNA for the CDR3 is TGTGCCAGCAGCGCACCTCGGAGGGAAGGACCAGATACGCAGTATTTT.

The chain uses TRBV5-1 and TRBJ2-5; D unresolved. Trimming took 4 bases from V and 3 from J, leaving 10 bases between them. CDR3 length: 13 amino acids. Germline lookup yields CDR1 SGHRS and CDR2 YFSETQ. The CDR3 protein is CASSTRQKETQYF. The CDR3 DNA follows: TGCGCCAGCAGCACCAGACAAAAAGAGACCCAGTACTTC.

The chain uses TRBV19 and TRBJ2-7, with 12 bases aligning to TRBD2. CDR3 length: 15 residues. V gave up 4 bases and J gave up 4 bases; unmatched junction bases: 5. CDR1 LNHDA and CDR2 SQIVND come from the germline V gene (reference sequence). CDR3 bases: TGTGCCAGTAGTAGTGGACTAGCGGGGAGATACGAGCAGTACTTC. Amino acid sequence: CASSSGLAGRYEQYF.

This clone occurred a few times. The chain links TRBV6-5 to TRBJ1-1, with 8 bases identical to TRBD1. J lost 3 bases, V lost 2 bases, and 5 bases had no gene match. The CDR3 has 15 residues. Germline CDR1 reads MNHEY; CDR2 reads SVGAGI. In DNA, the CDR3 is TGTGCCAGCAGTTACACAGGGGGTTCGGACACTGAAGCTTTCTTT. This codes for CASSYTGGSDTEAFF.

J is TRBJ2-1 and V is TRBV5-1; D is possibly TRBD1 (6 bases). Deletions cut 0 bases from V and 8 bases from J, with 15 bases between. Germline CDR1 and CDR2: SGHRS and YFSETQ. The CDR3 covers 15 residues. The CDR3 bases are TGCGCCAGCAGCTTGGGTCGCCAGGGGCCCGATGAGCAGTTCTTC. Protein: CASSLGRQGPDEQFF.

This chain joins TRBV9 and TRBJ1-2; tentative D call: TRBD1 (6 bases). The CDR3 sequence is 13 residues long. Germline CDR1 is SGDLS and CDR2 is YYNGEE. Trimming took off 3 bases at V and 3 bases at J, with 9 bases between the two ends. The CDR3 loop is CASSGSGDYGYTF. In nucleotides, the CDR3 is TGTGCCAGCAGCGGTTCAGGGGACTATGGCTACACCTTC.

The J gene is TRBJ2-7, the V gene TRBV6-5, with D perhaps TRBD2 (6 bases). The CDR3 runs 14 residues. CDR1 and CDR2 from the germline V gene are MNHEY and SVGAGI. The V end was cut by 4 bases, the J end by 4 bases, with 14 bases between. In nucleotides, the CDR3 is TGTGCCAGCAGTTTCCTAGCGTCGAAGTACGAGCAGTACTTC. Amino acid sequence: CASSFLASKYEQYF.

The sample holds a few counts of this clone. The V and J genes are TRBV4-2 and TRBJ2-3, with D perhaps TRBD2 (5 bases). Germline V gene lookup returns CDR1 LGHNA and CDR2 YNFKEQ. The CDR3 length is 16 residues. V lost 2 bases and J lost 0, with 12 bases in between. Here the CDR3 DNA reads TGTGCCAGCAGCCAAATGAGAGCGGCTAGCACAGATACGCAGTATTTT. Protein sequence: CASSQMRAASTDTQYF.

This sequence joins TRBV6-5 and TRBJ2-2, with TRBD2 as a possible D gene (5 bases). CDR1 and CDR2 from the germline V gene are MNHEY and SVGAGI. This CDR3 contains 15 residues. V lost 9 bases, J lost 7 bases, and 21 bases lay in between. DNA of the CDR3: TGTGCCAGTTACAGAGGGCCCGCGGCATTCGGGGAGCTGTTTTTT. Its protein product is CASYRGPAAFGELFF.

The chain carries TRBV7-8 and TRBJ2-7, with 7 nucleotides matching TRBD2. The germline V gene has CDR1 SGHVS and CDR2 FQNEAQ. The CDR3 contains 14 residues. V gave up 2 bases and J gave up 0 bases; unmatched junction bases: 1. The CDR3 nucleotides read TGTGCCAGCAGCTTAAGCGGGACCTCCTACGAGCAGTACTTC. Its translation: CASSLSGTSYEQYF.

In this sample, this clone turned up once. This chain uses TRBV6-7 with TRBJ2-7, with D unclear. TRBV6-7 is recorded as an ORF, its role being uncertain. This CDR3 is built from 16 residues. The V gene lost 4 bases and the J gene lost 0 bases, with 16 bases spanning the gap. The CDR3 protein is CASSSPLRPSSYEQYF. CDR3 DNA sequence: TGTGCCAGCAGTTCCCCACTGAGGCCGAGCTCCTACGAGCAGTACTTC.